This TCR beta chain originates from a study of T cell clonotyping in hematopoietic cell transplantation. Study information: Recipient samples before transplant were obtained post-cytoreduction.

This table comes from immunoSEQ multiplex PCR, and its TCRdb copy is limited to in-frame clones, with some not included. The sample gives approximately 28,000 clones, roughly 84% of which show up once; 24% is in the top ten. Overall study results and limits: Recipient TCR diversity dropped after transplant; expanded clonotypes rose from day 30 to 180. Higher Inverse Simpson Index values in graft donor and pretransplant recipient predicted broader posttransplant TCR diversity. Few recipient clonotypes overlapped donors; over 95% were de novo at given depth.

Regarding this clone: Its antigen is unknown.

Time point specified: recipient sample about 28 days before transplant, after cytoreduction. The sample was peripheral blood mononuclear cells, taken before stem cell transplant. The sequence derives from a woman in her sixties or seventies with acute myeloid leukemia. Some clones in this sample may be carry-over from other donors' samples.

CDR3 coding DNA: TGTGCCAGCAGTTACGAGAGGGGGCCCTACGAGCAGTACTTC. It yields the protein CASSYERGPYEQYF. The J gene is TRBJ2-7, the V gene TRBV6-5, with 7 nucleotides matching TRBD1. This CDR3 spans 14 amino acids. V lost 2 bases, J lost 2 bases, and 3 bases stayed unmatched. Germline CDR1 MNHEY, CDR2 SVGAGI.